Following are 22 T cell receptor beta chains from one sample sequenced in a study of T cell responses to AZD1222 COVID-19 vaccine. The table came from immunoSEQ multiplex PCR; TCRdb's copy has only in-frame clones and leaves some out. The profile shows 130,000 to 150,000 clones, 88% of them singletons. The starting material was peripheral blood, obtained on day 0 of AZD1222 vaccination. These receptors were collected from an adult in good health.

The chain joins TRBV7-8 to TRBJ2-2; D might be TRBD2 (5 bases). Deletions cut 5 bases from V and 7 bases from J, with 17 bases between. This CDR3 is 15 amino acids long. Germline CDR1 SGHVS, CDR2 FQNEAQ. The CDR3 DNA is TGTGCCAGCAGCCCTACACTAGGATTAGGCGGGGAGCTGTTTTTT. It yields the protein CASSPTLGLGGELFF. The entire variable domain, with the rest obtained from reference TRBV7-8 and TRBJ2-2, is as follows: GAGVSQSPRYKVAKRGQDVALRCDPISGHVSLFWYQQALGQGPEFLTYFQNEAQLDKSGLPSDRFFAERPEGSVSTLKIQRTQQEDSAVYLCASSPTLGLGGELFFGEGSRLTVL.

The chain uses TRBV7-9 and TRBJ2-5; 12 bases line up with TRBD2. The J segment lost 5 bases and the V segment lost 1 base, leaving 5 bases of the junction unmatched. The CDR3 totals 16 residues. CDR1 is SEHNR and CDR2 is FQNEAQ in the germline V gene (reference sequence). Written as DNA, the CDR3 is TGTGCCAGCAGCTTAGGTATCCTAGCGGGAGGGGAGACCCAGTACTTC. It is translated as CASSLGILAGGETQYF.

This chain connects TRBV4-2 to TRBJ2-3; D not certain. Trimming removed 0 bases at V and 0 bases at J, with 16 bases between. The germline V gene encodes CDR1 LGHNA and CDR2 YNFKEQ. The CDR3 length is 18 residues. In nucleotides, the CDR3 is TGTGCCAGCAGCCAAGATTCCTTAGTATATTTTAGCACAGATACGCAGTATTTT. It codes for CASSQDSLVYFSTDTQYF.

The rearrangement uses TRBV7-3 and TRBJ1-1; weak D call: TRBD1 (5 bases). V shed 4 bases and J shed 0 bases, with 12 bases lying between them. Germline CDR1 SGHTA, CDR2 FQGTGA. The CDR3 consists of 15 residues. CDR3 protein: CASSSTGHMNTEAFF. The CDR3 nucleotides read TGTGCCAGCAGCTCAACGGGGCACATGAACACTGAAGCTTTCTTT.

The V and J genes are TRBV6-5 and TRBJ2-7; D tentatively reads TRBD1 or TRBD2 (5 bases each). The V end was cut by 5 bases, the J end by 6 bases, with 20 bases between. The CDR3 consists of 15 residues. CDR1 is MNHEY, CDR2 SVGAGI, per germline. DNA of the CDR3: TGTGCCAGCAGTCCCCGGGACGGGATGGGTTCCGAGCAGTACTTC. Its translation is CASSPRDGMGSEQYF.

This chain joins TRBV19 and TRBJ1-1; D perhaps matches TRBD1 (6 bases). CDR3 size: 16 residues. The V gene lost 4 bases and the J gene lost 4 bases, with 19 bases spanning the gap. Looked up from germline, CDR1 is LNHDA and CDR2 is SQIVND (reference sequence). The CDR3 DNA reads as TGTGCCAGTAGTACGCAATGGGGGCGAGGACTCACTGAAGCTTTCTTT. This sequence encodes CASSTQWGRGLTEAFF.

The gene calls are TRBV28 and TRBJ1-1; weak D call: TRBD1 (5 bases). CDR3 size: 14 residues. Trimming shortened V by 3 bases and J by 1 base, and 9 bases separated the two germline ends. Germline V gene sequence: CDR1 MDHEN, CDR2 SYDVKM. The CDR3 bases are TGTGCCAGCAGTTTGGGGGGGAAGAACACTGAAGCTTTCTTT. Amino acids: CASSLGGKNTEAFF.

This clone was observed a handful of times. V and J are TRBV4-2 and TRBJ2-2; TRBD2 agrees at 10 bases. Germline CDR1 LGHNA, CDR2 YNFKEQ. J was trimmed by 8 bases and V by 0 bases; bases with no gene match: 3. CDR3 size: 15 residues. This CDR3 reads CASSQDQLAGGELFF. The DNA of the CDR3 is TGTGCCAGCAGCCAAGACCAACTAGCGGGGGGGGAGCTGTTTTTT.

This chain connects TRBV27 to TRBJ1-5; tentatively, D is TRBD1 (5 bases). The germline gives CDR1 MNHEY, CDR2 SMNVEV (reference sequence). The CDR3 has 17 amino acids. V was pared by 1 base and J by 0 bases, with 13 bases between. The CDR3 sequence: CASSLWRGTDSNQPQHF. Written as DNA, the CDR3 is TGTGCCAGCAGTTTATGGCGCGGGACGGATAGCAATCAGCCCCAGCATTTT.

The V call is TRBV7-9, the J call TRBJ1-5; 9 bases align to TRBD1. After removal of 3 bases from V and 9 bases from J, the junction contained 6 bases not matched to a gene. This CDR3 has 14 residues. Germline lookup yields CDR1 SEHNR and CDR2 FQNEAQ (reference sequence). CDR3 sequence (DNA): TGTGCCAGCAGCTTGGGACAGGGATATAGGCCCCAGCATTTT. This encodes CASSLGQGYRPQHF.

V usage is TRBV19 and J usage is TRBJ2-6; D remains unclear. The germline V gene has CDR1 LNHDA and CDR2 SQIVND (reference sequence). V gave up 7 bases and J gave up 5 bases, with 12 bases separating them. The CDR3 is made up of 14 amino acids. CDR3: CASNPINRANVLTF. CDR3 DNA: TGTGCCAGTAACCCTATTAACAGGGCCAACGTCCTGACTTTC.

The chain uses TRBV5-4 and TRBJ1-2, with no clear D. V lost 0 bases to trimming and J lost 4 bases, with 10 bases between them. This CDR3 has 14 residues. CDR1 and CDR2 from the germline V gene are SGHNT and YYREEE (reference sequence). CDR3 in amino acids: CASSLDGEFYGYTF. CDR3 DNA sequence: TGTGCCAGCAGCTTGGACGGGGAGTTCTATGGCTACACCTTC. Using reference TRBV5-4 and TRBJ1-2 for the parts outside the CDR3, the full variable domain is ETGVTQSPTHLIKTRGQQVTLRCSSQSGHNTVSWYQQALGQGPQFIFQYYREEENGRGNFPPRFSGLQFPNYSSELNVNALELDDSALYLCASSLDGEFYGYTFGSGTRLTVV.

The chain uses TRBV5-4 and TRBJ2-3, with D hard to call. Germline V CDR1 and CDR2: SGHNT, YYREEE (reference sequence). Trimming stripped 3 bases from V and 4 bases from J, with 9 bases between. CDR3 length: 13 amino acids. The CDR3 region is CASSWAGADTQYF. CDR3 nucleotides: TGTGCCAGCAGCTGGGCCGGCGCAGATACGCAGTATTTT.

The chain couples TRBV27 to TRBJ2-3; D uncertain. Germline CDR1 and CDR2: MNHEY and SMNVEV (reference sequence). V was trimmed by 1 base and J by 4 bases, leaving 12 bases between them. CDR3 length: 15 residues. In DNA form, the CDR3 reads TGTGCCAGCAGTTTATTAGCAGTAGTGGCAGATACGCAGTATTTT. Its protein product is CASSLLAVVADTQYF.

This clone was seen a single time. CDR3 coding DNA: TGTGCCAGCAGTTCAAGGACTGAAGCTTTCTTT. Translation: CASSSRTEAFF. The rearrangement links TRBV28 to TRBJ1-1; no clear D. V was clipped by 4 bases and J by 5 bases, with 5 bases between them. This CDR3 spans 11 amino acids. The germline CDR1 and CDR2 sequences are MDHEN and SYDVKM.

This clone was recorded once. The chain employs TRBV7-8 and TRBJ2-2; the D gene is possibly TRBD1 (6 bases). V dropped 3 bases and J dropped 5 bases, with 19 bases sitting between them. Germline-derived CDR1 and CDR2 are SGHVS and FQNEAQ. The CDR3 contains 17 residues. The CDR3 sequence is CASSFHRVGLQTGELFF. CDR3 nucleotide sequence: TGTGCCAGCAGCTTTCACAGGGTCGGCTTACAAACCGGGGAGCTGTTTTTT. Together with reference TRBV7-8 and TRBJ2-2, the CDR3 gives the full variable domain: GAGVSQSPRYKVAKRGQDVALRCDPISGHVSLFWYQQALGQGPEFLTYFQNEAQLDKSGLPSDRFFAERPEGSVSTLKIQRTQQEDSAVYLCASSFHRVGLQTGELFFGEGSRLTVL.

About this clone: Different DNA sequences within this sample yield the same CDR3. CDR3 nucleotides: TGTGCCAGCAGCGCAACAGATACGCAGTATTTT. Translated: CASSATDTQYF. V and J are TRBV9 and TRBJ2-3; D remains unclear. CDR3 length equals 11 residues. Trimming cost V 3 bases and J 3 bases, with 2 bases left between them. Germline CDR1 is SGDLS and CDR2 is YYNGEE.

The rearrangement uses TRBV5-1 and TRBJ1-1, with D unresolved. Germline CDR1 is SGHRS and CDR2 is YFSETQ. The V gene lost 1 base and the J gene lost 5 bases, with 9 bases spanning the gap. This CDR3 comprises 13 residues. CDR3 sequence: CASSLLSGTEAFF. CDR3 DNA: TGCGCCAGCAGCTTGTTATCCGGGACTGAAGCTTTCTTT. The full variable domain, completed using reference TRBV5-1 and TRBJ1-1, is KAGVTQTPRYLIKTRGQQVTLSCSPISGHRSVSWYQQTPGQGLQFLFEYFSETQRNKGNFPGRFSGRQFSNSRSEMNVSTLELGDSALYLCASSLLSGTEAFFGQGTRLTVV.

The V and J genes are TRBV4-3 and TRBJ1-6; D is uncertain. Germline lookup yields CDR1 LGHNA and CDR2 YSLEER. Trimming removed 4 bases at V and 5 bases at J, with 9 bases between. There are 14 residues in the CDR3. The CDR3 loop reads CASSRPGNNSPLHF. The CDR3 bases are TGCGCCAGCAGCCGGCCTGGTAATAATTCACCCCTCCACTTT.

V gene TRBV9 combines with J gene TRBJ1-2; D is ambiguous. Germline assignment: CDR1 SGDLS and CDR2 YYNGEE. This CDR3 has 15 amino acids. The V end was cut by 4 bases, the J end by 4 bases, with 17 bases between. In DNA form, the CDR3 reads TGTGCCAGCAGCTCCGCCCCCGGTTTGGGCTATGGCTACACCTTC. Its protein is CASSSAPGLGYGYTF. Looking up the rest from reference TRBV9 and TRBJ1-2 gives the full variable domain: DSGVTQTPKHLITATGQRVTLRCSPRSGDLSVYWYQQSLDQGLQFLIQYYNGEERAKGNILERFSAQQFPDLHSELNLSSLELGDSALYFCASSSAPGLGYGYTFGSGTRLTVV.

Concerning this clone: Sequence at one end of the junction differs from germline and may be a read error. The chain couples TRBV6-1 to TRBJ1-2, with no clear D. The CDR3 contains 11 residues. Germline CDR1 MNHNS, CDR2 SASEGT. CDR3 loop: CASSEYHGHTF. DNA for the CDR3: TGTGCCAGCAGTGAATATCATGGCCACACCTTC.

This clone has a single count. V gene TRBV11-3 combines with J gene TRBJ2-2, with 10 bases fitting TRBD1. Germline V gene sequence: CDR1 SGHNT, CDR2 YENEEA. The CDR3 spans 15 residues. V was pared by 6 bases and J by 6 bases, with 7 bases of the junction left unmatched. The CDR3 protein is CASRAGTGVPGELFF. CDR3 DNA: TGTGCCAGCAGAGCCGGGACAGGGGTACCCGGGGAGCTGTTTTTT.